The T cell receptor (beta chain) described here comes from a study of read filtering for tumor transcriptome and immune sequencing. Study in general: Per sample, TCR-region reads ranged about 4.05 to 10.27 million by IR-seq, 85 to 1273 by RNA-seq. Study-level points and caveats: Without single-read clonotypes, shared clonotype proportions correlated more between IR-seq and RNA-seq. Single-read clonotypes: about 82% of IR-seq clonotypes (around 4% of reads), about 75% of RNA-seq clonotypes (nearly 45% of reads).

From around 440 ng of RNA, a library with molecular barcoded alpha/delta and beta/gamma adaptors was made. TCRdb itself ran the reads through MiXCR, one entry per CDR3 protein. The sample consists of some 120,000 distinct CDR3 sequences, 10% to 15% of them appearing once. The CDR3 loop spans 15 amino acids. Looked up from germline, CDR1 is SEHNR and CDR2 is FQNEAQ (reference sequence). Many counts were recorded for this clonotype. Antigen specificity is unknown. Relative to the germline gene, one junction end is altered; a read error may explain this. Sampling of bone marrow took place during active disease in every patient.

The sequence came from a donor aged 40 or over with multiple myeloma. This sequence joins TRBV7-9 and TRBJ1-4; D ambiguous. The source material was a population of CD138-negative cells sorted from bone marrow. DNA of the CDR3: TGTGCCAGCAGCCCAAACGCGGGTTATAATCAAAAACTGTTTTTT. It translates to CASSPNAGYNQKLFF.